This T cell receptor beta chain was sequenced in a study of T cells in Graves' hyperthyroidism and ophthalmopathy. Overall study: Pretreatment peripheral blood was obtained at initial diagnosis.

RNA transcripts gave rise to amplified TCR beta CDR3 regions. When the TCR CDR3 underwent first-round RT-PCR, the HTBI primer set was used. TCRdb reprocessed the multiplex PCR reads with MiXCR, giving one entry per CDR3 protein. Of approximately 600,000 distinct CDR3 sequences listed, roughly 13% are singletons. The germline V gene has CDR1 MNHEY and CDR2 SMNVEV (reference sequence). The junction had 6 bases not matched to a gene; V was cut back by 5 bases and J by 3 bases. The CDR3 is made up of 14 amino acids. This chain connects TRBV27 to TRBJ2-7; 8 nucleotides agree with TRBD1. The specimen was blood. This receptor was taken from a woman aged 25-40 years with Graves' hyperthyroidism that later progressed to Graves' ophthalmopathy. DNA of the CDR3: TGTGCCAGCAGTATCTACAGGGGGGACTACGAGCAGTACTTC. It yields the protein CASSIYRGDYEQYF.